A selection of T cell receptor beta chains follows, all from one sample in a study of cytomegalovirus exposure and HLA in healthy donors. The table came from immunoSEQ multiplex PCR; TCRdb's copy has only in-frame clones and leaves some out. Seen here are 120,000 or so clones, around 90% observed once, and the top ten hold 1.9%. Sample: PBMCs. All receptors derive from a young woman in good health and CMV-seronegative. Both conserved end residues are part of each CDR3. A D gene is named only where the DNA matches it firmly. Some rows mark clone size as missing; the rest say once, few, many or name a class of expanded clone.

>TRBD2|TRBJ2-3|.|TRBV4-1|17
TGCGCCAGCAGCCAATCTAGCGGGAGGTTCCTCACAGATACGCAGTATTTT
CASSQSSGRFLTDTQYF
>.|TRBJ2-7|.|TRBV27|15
TGTGCCAGCAGTTTATCATGGGCCCCTCACTCCGAGCAGTACTTC
CASSLSWAPHSEQYF
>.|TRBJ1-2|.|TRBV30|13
TGTGCCTGGACACTGGGGCCCAACTATGGCTACACCTTC
CAWTLGPNYGYTF
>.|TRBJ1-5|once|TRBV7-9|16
TGTGCCAGCAGCCGGACAGACTTGTATAGCAATCAGCCCCAGCATTTT
CASSRTDLYSNQPQHF
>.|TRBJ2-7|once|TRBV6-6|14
TGTGCCAGCAGTCCCCGCAGGGGAGCTTACGAGCAGTACTTC
CASSPRRGAYEQYF
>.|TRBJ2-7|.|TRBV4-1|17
TGCGCCAGCAGCCAAGGGCCGAAGGGGACAAAACCTTACGAGCAGTACTTC
CASSQGPKGTKPYEQYF
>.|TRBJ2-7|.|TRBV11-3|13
TGTGCCAGCAGCTTAGTAGGAGGGGCCGAGCAGTACTTC
CASSLVGGAEQYF
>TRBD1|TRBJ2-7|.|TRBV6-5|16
TGTGCCAGCAGTTACATCGGGACAGATAGCTCCTACGAGCAGTACTTC
CASSYIGTDSSYEQYF
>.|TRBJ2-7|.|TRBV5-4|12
TGTGCCAGCAGCCTCCAGTCCTACGAGCAGTACTTC
CASSLQSYEQYF
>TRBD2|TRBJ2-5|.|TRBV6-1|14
TGTGCCAGCAGTGTCCGACTAGCCGGGGAGACCCAGTACTTC
CASSVRLAGETQYF
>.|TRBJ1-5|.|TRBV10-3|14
TGTGCCATCAGTGATGAGCCGAGCAATCAGCCCCAGCATTTT
CAISDEPSNQPQHF
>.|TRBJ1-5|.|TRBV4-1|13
TGCGCCAGCAGCCAAGATAGTAATCAGCCCCAGCATTTT
CASSQDSNQPQHF
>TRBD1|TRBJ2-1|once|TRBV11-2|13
TGTGCCAGCAGCCCCGACAGGGGCAATGAGCAGTTCTTC
CASSPDRGNEQFF
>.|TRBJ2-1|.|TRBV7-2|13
TGTGCCAGCAGCTTAGTAGGGGAAAATGAGCAGTTCTTC
CASSLVGENEQFF
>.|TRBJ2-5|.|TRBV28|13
TGTGCCAGCACCCTAGCGCCGGGGGAGACCCAGTACTTC
CASTLAPGETQYF
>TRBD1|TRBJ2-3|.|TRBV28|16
TGTGCCAGCAGTCCCCAGGGGGCTTCTAGCACAGATACGCAGTATTTT
CASSPQGASSTDTQYF
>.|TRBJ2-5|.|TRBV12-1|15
TGTGCCAGCAGCTTTGTCGCCAGGGGTGAAGAGACCCAGTACTTC
CASSFVARGEETQYF
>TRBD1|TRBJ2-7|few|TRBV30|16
TGTGCCTGGAGTTCATACGTTGGACAGGGGGACTACGAGCAGTACTTC
CAWSSYVGQGDYEQYF
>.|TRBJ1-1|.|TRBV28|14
TGTGCCAGCACCCACGGGGACCGGGGGACTGAAGCTTTCTTT
CASTHGDRGTEAFF
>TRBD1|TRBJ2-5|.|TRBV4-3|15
TGCGCCAGCAGCCCCAGGGGACAGCTCCAAGAGACCCAGTACTTC
CASSPRGQLQETQYF
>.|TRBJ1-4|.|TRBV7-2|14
TGTGCCAGCAGCCAGGACAGCCTCAATGAAAAACTGTTTTTT
CASSQDSLNEKLFF
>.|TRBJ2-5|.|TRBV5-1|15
TGCGCCAGCAGCTCAACAGGGGGGGTCGAAGAGACCCAGTACTTC
CASSSTGGVEETQYF
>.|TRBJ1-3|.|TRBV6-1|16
TGTGCCAGCAGTGAAGCCGGAGGGTACCCTGGAAACACCATATATTTT
CASSEAGGYPGNTIYF
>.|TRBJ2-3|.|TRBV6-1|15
TGTGCCAGCAGTGAGGTCAACCTAAGCACAGATACGCAGTATTTT
CASSEVNLSTDTQYF
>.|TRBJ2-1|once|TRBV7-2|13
TGTGCCAGCAGCTTAGGTAGCAGGGGTGAGCAGTTCTTC
CASSLGSRGEQFF
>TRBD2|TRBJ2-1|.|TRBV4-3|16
TGCGCCAGCAGCCAAGAATTAGCGGGAGGTAACAATGAGCAGTTCTTC
CASSQELAGGNNEQFF
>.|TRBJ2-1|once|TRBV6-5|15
TGTGCCAGCAGTTACACATCGATGAGGGACAATGAGCAGTTCTTC
CASSYTSMRDNEQFF
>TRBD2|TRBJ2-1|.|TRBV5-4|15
TGTGCCAGCAGTCTGACTAGCGGGGCCTACAATGAGCAGTTCTTC
CASSLTSGAYNEQFF
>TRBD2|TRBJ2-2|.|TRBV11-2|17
TGTGCCAGCAGCTTCCCCAGGAAGCGGGGGACGGCCGGGGAGCTGTTTTTT
CASSFPRKRGTAGELFF
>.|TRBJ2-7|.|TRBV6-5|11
TGTGCCAGCAGTTCTTTCTACGAGCAGTACTTC
CASSSFYEQYF
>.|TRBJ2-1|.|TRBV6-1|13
TGTGCCAGCACCTGGGGGACTGTCAATGAGCAGTTCTTC
CASTWGTVNEQFF
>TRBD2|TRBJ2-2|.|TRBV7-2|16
TGTGCCAGCAGCTTAGGAAGCGGGGGGAACACCGGGGAGCTGTTTTTT
CASSLGSGGNTGELFF
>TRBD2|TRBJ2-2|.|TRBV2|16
TGTGCCAGCAGGGGGGGACTAGCGGCGAACACCGGGGAGCTGTTTTTT
CASRGGLAANTGELFF
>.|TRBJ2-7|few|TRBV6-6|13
TGTGCCAGCAGTTTCGGTTCCCCCTACGAGCAGTACTTC
CASSFGSPYEQYF
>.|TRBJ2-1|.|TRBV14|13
TGTGCCAGCAGCCAAGATCTGAGGGGAGGGCAGTTCTTC
CASSQDLRGGQFF
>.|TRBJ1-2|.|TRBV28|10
TGTGCCACTGGGAGTCGTGGCTACACCTTC
CATGSRGYTF
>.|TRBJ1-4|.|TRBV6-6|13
TGTGCCAGCAGTTACGTTCCGCGGGAAAAACTGTTTTTT
CASSYVPREKLFF
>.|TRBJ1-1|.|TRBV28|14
TGTGCCAGCAGTTCCCTCAGGGGCCGCACTGAAGCTTTCTTT
CASSSLRGRTEAFF
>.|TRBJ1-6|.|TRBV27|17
TGTGCCAGCAGACCCACTCCCCGACAGGTTTATAATTCACCCCTCCACTTT
CASRPTPRQVYNSPLHF
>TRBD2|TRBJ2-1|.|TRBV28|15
TGTGCCAGCAGTACAACTAGCGGGAGAAGCAATGAGCAGTTCTTC
CASSTTSGRSNEQFF
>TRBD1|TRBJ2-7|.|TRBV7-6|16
TGTGCCAGCAGCTTGGGAGAGGCGACAGGGTCCTACGAGCAGTACTTC
CASSLGEATGSYEQYF
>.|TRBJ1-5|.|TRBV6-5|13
TGTGCCAGCCGCGGGCGGATAAATCAGCCCCAGCATTTT
CASRGRINQPQHF
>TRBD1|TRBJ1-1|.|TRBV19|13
TGTGCCAGTAGTTGGACAGGGGGAACTGAAGCTTTCTTT
CASSWTGGTEAFF
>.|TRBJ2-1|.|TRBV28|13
TGTGCCAGCAGCTGGCCGGGTTTTGATGAGCAGTTCTTC
CASSWPGFDEQFF
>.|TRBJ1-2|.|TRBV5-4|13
TGTGCCAGCAGCTTGGGACAGTACTATGGCTACACCTTC
CASSLGQYYGYTF
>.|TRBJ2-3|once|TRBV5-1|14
TGCGCCAGCAGCTTTACAGGAAGAACAGATACGCAGTATTTT
CASSFTGRTDTQYF
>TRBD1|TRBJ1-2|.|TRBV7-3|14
TGTGCCAGCAGCTGGGGACAGGGGGCCTATGGCTACACCTTC
CASSWGQGAYGYTF
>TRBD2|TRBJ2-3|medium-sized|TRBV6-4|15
TGTGCCAGCAGTGACGGAGCGGGGGGTCCAGATACGCAGTATTTT
CASSDGAGGPDTQYF
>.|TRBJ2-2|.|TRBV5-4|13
TGTGCCAGCAGCTTTGGGGCGCCCGGGGAGCTGTTTTTT
CASSFGAPGELFF
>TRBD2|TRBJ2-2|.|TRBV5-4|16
TGTGCCAGCAGCTTGGACTGGACTAGCTCTGCCGGGGAGCTGTTTTTT
CASSLDWTSSAGELFF
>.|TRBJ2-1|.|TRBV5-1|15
TGCGCCAGCAGCTTGGCCCTTGGTGTGCGCAATGAGCAGTTCTTC
CASSLALGVRNEQFF
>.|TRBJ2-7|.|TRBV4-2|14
TGTGCCAGCAGCCAAAATGCAGGGGCCCGCGAGCAGTACTTC
CASSQNAGAREQYF
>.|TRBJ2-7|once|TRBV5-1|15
TGCGCCAGCAGCTTGGCCAATCAACAAAACTACGAGCAGTACTTC
CASSLANQQNYEQYF
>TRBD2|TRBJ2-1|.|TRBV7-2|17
TGTGCCAGCAGCACGGGGATATGGGCGGGAGGGCCGGATGAGCAGTTCTTC
CASSTGIWAGGPDEQFF
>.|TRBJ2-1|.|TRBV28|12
TGTGCCAGCACCTTGGGGCATAATGAGCAGTTCTTC
CASTLGHNEQFF
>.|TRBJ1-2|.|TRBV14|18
TGTGCCAGCAGCCAAGGGACGGGACATCCCATATGGATCTATGGCTACACCTTC
CASSQGTGHPIWIYGYTF
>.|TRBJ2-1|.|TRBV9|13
TGTGCCAGCAGCGTCATTGATCGGAATGAGCAGTTCTTC
CASSVIDRNEQFF